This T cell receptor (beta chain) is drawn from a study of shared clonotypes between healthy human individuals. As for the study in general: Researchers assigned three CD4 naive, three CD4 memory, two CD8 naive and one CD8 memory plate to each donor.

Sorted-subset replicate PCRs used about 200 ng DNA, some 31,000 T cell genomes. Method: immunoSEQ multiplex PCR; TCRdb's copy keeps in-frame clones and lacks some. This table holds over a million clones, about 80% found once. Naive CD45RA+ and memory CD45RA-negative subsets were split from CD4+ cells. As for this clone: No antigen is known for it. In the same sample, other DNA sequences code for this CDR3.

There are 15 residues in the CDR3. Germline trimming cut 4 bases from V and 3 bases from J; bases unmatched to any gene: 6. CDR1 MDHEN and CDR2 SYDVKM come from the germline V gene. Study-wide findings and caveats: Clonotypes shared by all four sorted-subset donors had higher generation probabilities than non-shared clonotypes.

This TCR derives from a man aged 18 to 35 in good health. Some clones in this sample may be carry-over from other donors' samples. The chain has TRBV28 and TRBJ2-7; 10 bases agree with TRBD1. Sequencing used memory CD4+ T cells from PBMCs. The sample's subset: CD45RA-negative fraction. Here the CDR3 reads CASSSPGTGVYEQYF. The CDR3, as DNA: TGTGCCAGCAGTTCCCCTGGGACAGGGGTCTACGAGCAGTACTTC.